This section outlines one TCR beta chain sequence together with its context. The sample is drawn from a study of blood T cell repertoires in COVID-19. Study-level background: Sites across the United States, Italy and Spain contributed samples from acute and convalescent COVID-19. PBMCs, B-cell-depleted T cells, or T cells provided the cDNA or gDNA that made up the material.

Original analysis: Estimated nucleated cell counts came from reference gene primer amplification. Clones were sequenced by immunoSEQ multiplex PCR, and TCRdb holds only the in-frame ones, with some missing. D and trimming come from the DNA, and the V and J calls and clone size come from that table. The profile shows 86,000 or so clones, 86% of them singletons. This sequence was found in a middle-aged man with active or convalescent COVID-19. Sequencing was done on a sample of peripheral blood.

The CDR3 DNA follows: TGCGCCAGCAGTGGCGGCATGAACACTGAAGCTTTCTTT. Residues: CASSGGMNTEAFF. The chain carries TRBV10-2 and TRBJ1-1, with D unresolved. CDR1 and CDR2 from the germline V gene are WSHSY and SAAADI. The CDR3 has 13 residues. Trimming took off 4 bases at V and 0 bases at J, with 6 bases between the two ends.